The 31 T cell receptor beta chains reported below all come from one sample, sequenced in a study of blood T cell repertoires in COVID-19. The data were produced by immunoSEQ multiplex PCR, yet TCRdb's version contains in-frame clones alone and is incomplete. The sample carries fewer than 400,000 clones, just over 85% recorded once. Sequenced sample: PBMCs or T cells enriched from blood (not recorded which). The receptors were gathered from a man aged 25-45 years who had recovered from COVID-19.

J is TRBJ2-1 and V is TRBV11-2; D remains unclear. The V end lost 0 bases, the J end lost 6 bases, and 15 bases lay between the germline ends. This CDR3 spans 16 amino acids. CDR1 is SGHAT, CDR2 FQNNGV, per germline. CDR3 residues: CASSLEVAGRFNEQFF. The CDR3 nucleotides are TGTGCCAGCAGCTTAGAAGTGGCAGGAAGATTCAATGAGCAGTTCTTC. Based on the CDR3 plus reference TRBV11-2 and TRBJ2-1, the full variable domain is EAGVAQSPRYKIIEKRQSVAFWCNPISGHATLYWYQQILGQGPKLLIQFQNNGVVDDSQLPKDRFSAERLKGVDSTLKIQPAKLEDSAVYLCASSLEVAGRFNEQFFGPGTRLTVL.

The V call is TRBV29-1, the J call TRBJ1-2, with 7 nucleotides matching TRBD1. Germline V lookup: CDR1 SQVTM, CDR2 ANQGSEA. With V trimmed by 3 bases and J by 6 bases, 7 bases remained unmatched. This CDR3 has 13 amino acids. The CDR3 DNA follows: TGCAGCGTTGATCGGCAGGGGGTCCATGGCTACACCTTC. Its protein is CSVDRQGVHGYTF. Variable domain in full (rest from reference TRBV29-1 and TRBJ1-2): SAVISQKPSRDICQRGTSLTIQCQVDSQVTMMFWYRQQPGQSLTLIATANQGSEATYESGFVIDKFPISRPNLTFSTLTVSNMSPEDSSIYLCSVDRQGVHGYTFGSGTRLTVV.

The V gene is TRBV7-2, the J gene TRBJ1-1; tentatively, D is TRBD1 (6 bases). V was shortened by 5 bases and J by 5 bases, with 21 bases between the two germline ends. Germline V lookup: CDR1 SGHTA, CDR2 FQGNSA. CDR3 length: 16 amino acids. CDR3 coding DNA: TGTGCCAGCAGCCCCGGTGGGGGCGTGATCGGGACTGAAGCTTTCTTT. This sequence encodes CASSPGGGVIGTEAFF.

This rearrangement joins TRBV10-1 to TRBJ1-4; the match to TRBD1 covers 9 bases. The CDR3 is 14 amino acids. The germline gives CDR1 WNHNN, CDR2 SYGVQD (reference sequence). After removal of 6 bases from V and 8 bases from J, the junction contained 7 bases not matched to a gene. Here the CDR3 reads CASSYDRGGEKLFF. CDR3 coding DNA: TGCGCCAGCAGCTACGACAGGGGGGGAGAAAAACTGTTTTTT.

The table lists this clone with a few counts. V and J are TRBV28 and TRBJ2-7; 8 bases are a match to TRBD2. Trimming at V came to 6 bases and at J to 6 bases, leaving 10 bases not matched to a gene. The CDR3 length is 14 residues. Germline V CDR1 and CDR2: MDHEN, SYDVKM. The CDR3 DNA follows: TGTGCCAGCAGAAGTACCGGGACTAGTGGCGAGCAGTACTTC. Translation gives CASRSTGTSGEQYF.

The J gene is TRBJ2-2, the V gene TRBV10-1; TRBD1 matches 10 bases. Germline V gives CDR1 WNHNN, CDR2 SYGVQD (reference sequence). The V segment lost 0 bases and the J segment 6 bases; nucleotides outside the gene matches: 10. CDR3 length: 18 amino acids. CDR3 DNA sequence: TGCGCCAGCAGTGAGTCATCCGGGACAGGGGAATTTGCCGGGGAGCTGTTTTTT. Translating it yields CASSESSGTGEFAGELFF.

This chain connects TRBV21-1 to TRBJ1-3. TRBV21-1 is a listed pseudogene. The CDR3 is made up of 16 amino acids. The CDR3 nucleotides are TGTGCCAGCAGCAAGGGGGGAGGAAGCTCTGGAAACACCATATATTTT. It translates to CASSKGGGSSGNTIYF.

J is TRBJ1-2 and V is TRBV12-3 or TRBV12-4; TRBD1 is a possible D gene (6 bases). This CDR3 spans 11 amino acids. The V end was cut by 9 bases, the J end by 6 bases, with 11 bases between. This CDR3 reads CASTQGHGYTF. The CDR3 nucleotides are TGTGCCAGTACCCAGGGGCATGGCTACACCTTC.

CDR3 sequence: CASSLDRFTGRLGNSPLHF. In DNA, the CDR3 is TGTGCCAGCAGCTTAGATCGGTTTACAGGGAGATTGGGGAATTCACCCCTCCACTTT. The chain joins TRBV7-9 to TRBJ1-6; perhaps TRBD1 as D (6 bases). The CDR3 has 19 residues. Trimming shortened V by 1 base and J by 7 bases, and 23 bases separated the two germline ends. Germline V lookup: CDR1 SEHNR, CDR2 FQNEAQ (reference sequence).

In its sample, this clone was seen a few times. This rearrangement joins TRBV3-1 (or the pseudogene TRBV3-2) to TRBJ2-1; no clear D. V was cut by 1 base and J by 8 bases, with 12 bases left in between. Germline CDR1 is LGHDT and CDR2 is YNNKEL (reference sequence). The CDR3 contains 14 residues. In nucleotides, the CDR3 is TGTGCCAGCAGCCAAGTAAGCCAGGCCGATGAGCAGTTCTTC. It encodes CASSQVSQADEQFF.

In DNA form, the CDR3 reads TGCGCCAGCAGCCTCCGGGGTGAAGGCATGAACACTGAAGCTTTCTTT. Translated: CASSLRGEGMNTEAFF. The chain combines TRBV4-1 with TRBJ1-1; D is unresolved. This CDR3 spans 16 amino acids. CDR1 and CDR2 (germline): MGHRA, YSYEKL. Trimming stripped 4 bases from V and 0 bases from J, with 15 bases between.

The CDR3 nucleotides read TGTGCCAGCAGCCGACCCCGGGACAGGGGCTACGAGCAGTACTTC. As protein: CASSRPRDRGYEQYF. The chain has TRBV6-5 and TRBJ2-7; 10 bases agree with TRBD1. Unmatched junction bases numbered 8, after V lost 6 bases and J lost 3 bases. Germline V gene sequence: CDR1 MNHEY, CDR2 SVGAGI. This CDR3 is built from 15 residues.

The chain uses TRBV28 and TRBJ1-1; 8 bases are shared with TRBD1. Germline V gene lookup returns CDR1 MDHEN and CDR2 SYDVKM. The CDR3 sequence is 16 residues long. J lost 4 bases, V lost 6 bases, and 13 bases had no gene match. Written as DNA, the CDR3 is TGTGCCAGCAGCCCCCCGGACAGGGCGAGAGTCACTGAAGCTTTCTTT. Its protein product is CASSPPDRARVTEAFF.

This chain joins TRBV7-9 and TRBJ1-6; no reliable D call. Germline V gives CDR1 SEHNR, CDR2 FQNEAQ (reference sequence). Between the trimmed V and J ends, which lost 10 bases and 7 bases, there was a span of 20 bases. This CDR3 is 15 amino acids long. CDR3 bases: TGTGCCACCCGAACAAAGAGGCAACTAAATTCACCCCTCCACTTT. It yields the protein CATRTKRQLNSPLHF. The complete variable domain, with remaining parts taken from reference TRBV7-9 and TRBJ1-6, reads DTGVSQNPRHKITKRGQNVTFRCDPISEHNRLYWYRQTLGQGPEFLTYFQNEAQLEKSRLLSDRFSAERPKGSFSTLEIQRTEQGDSAMYLCATRTKRQLNSPLHFGNGTRLTVT.

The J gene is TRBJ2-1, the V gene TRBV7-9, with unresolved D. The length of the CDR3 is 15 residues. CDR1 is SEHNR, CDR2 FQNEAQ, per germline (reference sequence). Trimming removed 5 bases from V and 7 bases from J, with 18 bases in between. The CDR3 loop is CASSALDPEMNEQFF. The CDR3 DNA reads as TGTGCCAGCAGCGCCCTAGATCCCGAGATGAATGAGCAGTTCTTC.

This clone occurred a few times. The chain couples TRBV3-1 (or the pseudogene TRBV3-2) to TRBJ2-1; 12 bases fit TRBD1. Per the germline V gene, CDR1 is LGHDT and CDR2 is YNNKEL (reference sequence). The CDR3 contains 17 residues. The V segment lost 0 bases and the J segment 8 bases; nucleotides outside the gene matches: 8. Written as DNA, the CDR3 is TGTGCCAGCAGCCAAGATCTCAGGGGACAGGGGGCAGATGAGCAGTTCTTC. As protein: CASSQDLRGQGADEQFF.

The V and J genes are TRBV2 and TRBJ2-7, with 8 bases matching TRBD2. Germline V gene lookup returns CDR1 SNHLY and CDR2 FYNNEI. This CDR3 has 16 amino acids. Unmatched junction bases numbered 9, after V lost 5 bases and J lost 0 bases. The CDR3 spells CASSRGSGISSYEQYF. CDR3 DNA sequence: TGTGCCAGCAGTCGAGGTAGCGGGATCAGCTCCTACGAGCAGTACTTC. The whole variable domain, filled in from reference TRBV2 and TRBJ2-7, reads EPEVTQTPSHQVTQMGQEVILRCVPISNHLYFYWYRQILGQKVEFLVSFYNNEISEKSEIFDDQFSVERPDGSNFTLKIRSTKLEDSAMYFCASSRGSGISSYEQYFGPGTRLTVT.

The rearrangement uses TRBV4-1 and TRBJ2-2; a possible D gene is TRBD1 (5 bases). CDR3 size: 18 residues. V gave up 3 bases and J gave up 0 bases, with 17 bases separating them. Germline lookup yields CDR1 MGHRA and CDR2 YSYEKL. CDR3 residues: CASSHPKQSGTNTGELFF. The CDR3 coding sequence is TGCGCCAGCAGCCACCCCAAGCAGTCAGGGACGAACACCGGGGAGCTGTTTTTT.

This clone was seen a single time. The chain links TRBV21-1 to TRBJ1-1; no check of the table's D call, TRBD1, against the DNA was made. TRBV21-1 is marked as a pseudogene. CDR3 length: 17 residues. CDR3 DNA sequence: TGTGCCAGCATCTGTATCCGGGACAGATATCTTAACACTGAAGCTTTCTTT. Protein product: CASICIRDRYLNTEAFF.

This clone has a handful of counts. As DNA, the CDR3 is TGTGCCAGCAACCATGGGACAGCTCCCACTGGCTACACCTTC. Its translation: CASNHGTAPTGYTF. V gene TRBV6-5 combines with J gene TRBJ1-2; 7 bases are a match to TRBD1. CDR1 and CDR2 from the germline V gene are MNHEY and SVGAGI. The J segment lost 7 bases and the V segment lost 7 bases, leaving 12 bases of the junction unmatched. CDR3 length equals 14 residues.

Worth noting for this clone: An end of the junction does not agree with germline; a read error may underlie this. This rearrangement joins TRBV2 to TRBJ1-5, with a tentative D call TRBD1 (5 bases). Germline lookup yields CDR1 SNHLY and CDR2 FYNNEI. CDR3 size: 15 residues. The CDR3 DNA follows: TGTGCCAGCAGAGAAGCAACAGGAAACAATCAGCCCCAGCATTTT. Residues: CASREATGNNQPQHF.

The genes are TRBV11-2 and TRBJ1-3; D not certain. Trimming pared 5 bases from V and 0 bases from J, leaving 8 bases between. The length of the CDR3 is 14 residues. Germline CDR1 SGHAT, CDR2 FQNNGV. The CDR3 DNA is TGTGCCAGCAGCGCAGTCAACTCTGGAAACACCATATATTTT. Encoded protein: CASSAVNSGNTIYF.

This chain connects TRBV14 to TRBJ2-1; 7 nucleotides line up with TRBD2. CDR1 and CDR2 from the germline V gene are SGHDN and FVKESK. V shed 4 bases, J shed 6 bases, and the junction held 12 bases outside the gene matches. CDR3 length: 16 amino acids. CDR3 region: CASSPPGAGVVNEQFF. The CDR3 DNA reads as TGTGCCAGCAGCCCTCCCGGGGCGGGAGTAGTCAATGAGCAGTTCTTC.

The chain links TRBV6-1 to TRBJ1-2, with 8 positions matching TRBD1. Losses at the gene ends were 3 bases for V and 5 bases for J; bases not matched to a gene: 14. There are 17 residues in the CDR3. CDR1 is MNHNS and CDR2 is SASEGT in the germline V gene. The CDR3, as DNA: TGTGCCAGCAGTGAGCCGGGGAGGACAGGGTCAGGGTATGGCTACACCTTC. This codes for CASSEPGRTGSGYGYTF.

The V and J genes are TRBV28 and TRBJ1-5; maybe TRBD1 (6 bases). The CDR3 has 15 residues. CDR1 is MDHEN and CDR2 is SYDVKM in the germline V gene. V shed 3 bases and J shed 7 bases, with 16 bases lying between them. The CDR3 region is CASSLWAGDRQPQHF. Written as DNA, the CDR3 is TGTGCCAGCAGTTTGTGGGCAGGGGATAGGCAGCCCCAGCATTTT.

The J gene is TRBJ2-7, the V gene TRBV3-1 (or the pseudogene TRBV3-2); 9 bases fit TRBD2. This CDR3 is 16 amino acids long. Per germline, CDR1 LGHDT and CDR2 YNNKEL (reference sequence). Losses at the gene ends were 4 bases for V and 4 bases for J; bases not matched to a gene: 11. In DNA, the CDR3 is TGTGCCAGCAGCCCGGAACGTAGCGGGGGCCATTACGAGCAGTACTTC. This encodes CASSPERSGGHYEQYF.

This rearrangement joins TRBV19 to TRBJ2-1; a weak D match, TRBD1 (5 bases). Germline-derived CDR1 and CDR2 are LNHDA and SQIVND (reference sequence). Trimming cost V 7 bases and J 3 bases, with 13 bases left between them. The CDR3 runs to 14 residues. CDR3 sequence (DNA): TGTGCCAGTAAAGGGGTGTCATTCTACAATGAGCAGTTCTTC. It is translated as CASKGVSFYNEQFF.

CDR3 DNA sequence: TGCGCCAGCAGCCAGGGGGGGGACAGGGTGCGCTCCTATAATTCACCCCTCCACTTT. Its protein product is CASSQGGDRVRSYNSPLHF. The V and J genes are TRBV4-1 and TRBJ1-6; 9 bases match TRBD1. The V segment lost 3 bases and the J segment 0 bases; nucleotides outside the gene matches: 9. CDR1 and CDR2 from the germline V gene are MGHRA and YSYEKL. The CDR3 extends over 19 amino acids.

The CDR3 nucleotides are TGTGCCTGGAGCCCTAGTTCGAACACTGAAGCTTTCTTT. Encoded protein: CAWSPSSNTEAFF. The rearrangement links TRBV30 to TRBJ1-1; D ambiguous. Trimming cost V 3 bases and J 1 base, with 9 bases left between them. The CDR3 contains 13 residues. CDR1 is GTSNPN and CDR2 is SVGIG in the germline V gene (reference sequence).

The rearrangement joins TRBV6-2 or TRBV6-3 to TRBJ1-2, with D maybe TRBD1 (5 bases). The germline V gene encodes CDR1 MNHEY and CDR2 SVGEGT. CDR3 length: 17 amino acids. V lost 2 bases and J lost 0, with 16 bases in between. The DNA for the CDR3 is TGTGCCAGCAGTTACCCCCGGATGGGGACTTCTAACTATGGCTACACCTTC. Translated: CASSYPRMGTSNYGYTF.

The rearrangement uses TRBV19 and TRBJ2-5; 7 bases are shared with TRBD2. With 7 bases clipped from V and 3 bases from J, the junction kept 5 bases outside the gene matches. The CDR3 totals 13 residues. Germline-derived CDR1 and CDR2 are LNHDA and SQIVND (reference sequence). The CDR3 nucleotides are TGTGCCAGTAAAAAAGGGAGGGAAGAGACCCAGTACTTC. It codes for CASKKGREETQYF.